Sequencing of this T cell receptor (beta chain) was carried out in a study of CD8 T cells in ankylosing spondylitis. Whole-study results and caveats: Apparently characteristic of ankylosing spondylitis blood was a TCR beta motif (fewer than 10 highly homologous variants). Matched synovial fluid from ankylosing spondylitis patients was reported to be enriched for disease-linked clones.

Quantitative barcoded 5'-RACE was used to prepare TCR beta libraries. TCRdb called the 5' RACE reads again in MiXCR, with one record for every CDR3 protein. The table shows some 220,000 distinct CDR3 sequences, with roughly 6.6% occurring only once. This clonotype was counted at least ten times. What it recognizes is unknown. Trimming removed 6 bases from V and 0 bases from J; junction bases left unmatched: 4. From germline, CDR1 is LGHNA and CDR2 YSLEER. This CDR3 has 14 amino acids. This sequence was found in a male donor with ankylosing spondylitis. J is TRBJ1-1 and V is TRBV4-3; 7 bases align to TRBD1. Sample: blood, either unsorted or a sorted T cell fraction (not recorded which). CDR3: CASRVQGMNTEAFF. The CDR3 DNA is TGCGCCAGCAGAGTACAGGGGATGAACACTGAAGCTTTCTTT.